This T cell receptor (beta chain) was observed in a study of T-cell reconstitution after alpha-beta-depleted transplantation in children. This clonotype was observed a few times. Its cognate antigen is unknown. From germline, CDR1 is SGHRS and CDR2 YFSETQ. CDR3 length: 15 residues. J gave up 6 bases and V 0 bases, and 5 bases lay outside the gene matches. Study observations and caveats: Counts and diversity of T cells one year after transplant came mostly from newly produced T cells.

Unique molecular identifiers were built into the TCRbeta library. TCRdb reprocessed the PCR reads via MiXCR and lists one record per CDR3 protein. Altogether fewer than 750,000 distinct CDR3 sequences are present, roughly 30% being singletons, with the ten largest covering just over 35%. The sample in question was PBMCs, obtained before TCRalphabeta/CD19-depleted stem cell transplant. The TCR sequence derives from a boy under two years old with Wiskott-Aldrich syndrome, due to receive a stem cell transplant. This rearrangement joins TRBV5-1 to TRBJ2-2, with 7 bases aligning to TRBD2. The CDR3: CASSLGLASAGELFF. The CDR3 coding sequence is TGCGCCAGCAGCTTGGGACTAGCTAGCGCCGGGGAGCTGTTTTTT.